The TCR beta chain under discussion was sequenced for a study of blood T cells in healthy people across ages (dated by TCRdb to 2015 to 2017). Looking at the study overall: Template switching captured roughly one uniquely barcoded TCR beta cDNA molecule per two T cells in model experiments. Donors were grouped into four age groups: young (average approximately 15 years), middle-aged (39), aged (around 60) and long-lived (just over 80). To track age-related changes in TCR beta repertoire diversity, the study relied on deep sequencing normalized with unique cDNA molecular identifiers. To avoid experimental bias, donors of different ages were randomly spread across the sequencing lanes. For two donors (one aged 18 to 30 and one aged 80 or older), the study analyzed two additional independent replicas of 1 million unique cDNA reads from the same blood draw.

This clonotype was seen only a few times. What antigen it recognizes has not been identified. No much larger clonotype is one base removed from it; base qualities were not supplied. Donors were 35 to 40 systemically healthy Caucasian individuals from Russia aged about 6 to 100 years. Each donor gave ten milliliters of peripheral blood, drawn into EDTA-treated Vacutainer tubes. Ficoll-Paque density-gradient centrifugation was used to isolate PBMCs, with at least 6.5 million obtained per sample. Trizol reagent was used to extract total RNA from PBMCs, with at least 5.5 micrograms per sample. For every donor, an aliquot of PBMCs went through flow cytometry to measure the percentages of naive CD45RAhigh/CD27high T cells. Here is what the overall study found, with its caveats: Observed TCR beta diversity per million T cells fell roughly linearly with age, and a significant reduction was already apparent by age roughly 40. There was a strong correlation between observed TCR beta diversity and the percentage of naive T cells measured by flow cytometry. Because the CMV infection status of the donors was unknown, age-related changes in expanded clonotypes may potentially have been confounded. Conclusive comparison of naive and antigen-experienced compartments was prevented by the profiling of bulk unsorted PBMCs. Compared with the aged group, more naive CD4+ T cells, fewer expanded clones and increased TCR diversity were shown by the long-lived group, suggesting age selection. Estimates of total diversity based on one million sequenced T cells were regarded as lower bounds and as underestimates.

The CDR3 runs 13 amino acids, cysteine and phenylalanine included. Just CDR3 DNA is preserved here, 39 bases in frame from base 1. CDR1 and CDR2 are read off the germline V gene as SGHVS and FNYEAQ. V and J are truncated by 4 bases and 1 base respectively, leaving an intervening sequence of 7 bases. The library was produced with 5' RACE. Sequencing was performed on an Illumina HiSeq 2500. A second PCR of roughly 7 to 11 cycles was performed with a sample-barcoded 5' primer and a J-beta primer mix. A template-switch 5' adaptor carrying 12 random nucleotides introduced a unique molecular identifier onto each TCR beta cDNA molecule. Each sample yielded at least 2.5 million CDR3-containing paired-end reads. All of the RNA was converted into first-strand cDNA using the Mint cDNA synthesis kit, with a TRBC-specific oligonucleotide serving as the primer. Following uracil-DNA glycosylase treatment, all cDNA underwent a first 18-cycle PCR with the universal primers M1SS and BC2_uni_R. Per the authors' processing: For normalization, 1 million high-quality reads were randomly selected from each sample, with every read carrying a distinct molecular identifier. Reads sharing molecular identifiers were discarded rather than binned into consensus sequences. MiTCR, set to a Q25 quality threshold and the strictest error-elimination algorithm, was used for CDR3 identification, clonotype clustering and error correction. A nonparametric unseen species model with Euler transformation was used to estimate lower-bound total TCR beta diversity. Starting from the raw public reads, TCRdb applied fastp trimming at Q25, assembled clones with MiXCR and retained in-frame beta chains. Rows with one shared CDR3 protein collapse into an entry with the most common genes and DNA. For this entry, the V and J calls and clone size follow TCRdb and not the study's own pipeline. Within this sample are 1.5 million to 2 million distinct CDR3 sequences, with 25% to 30% of them counted one time only. Clones ranked in the top ten supply 6.5% to 8.5% of the sample.

Sequencing was done on a sample of blood. The chain joins TRBV7-6 to TRBJ2-5; the D gene lacks a confident call. The clonotype was recovered from a woman aged 25 to 45 in good health. The DNA sequence is TGTGCCAGCAGCTCACACCCCCAAGAGACCCAGTACTTC. This translates into CASSSHPQETQYF.